Below are 11 T cell receptor beta chains sequenced from a single sample in a study of T-cell memory formation after mild COVID-19. TCRdb ran MiXCR on the 5' RACE reads and lists one entry per CDR3 protein. The sample shows about 400,000 distinct CDR3 sequences, approximately 15% of them seen only once. The sequenced material came from PBMCs or a T cell subset sorted from them (not recorded which). The receptors derive from a man aged 18-30 years who had mild COVID-19 (a few samples of this study predate the infection). Cell type and time point are not known.

The sample holds a few counts of this clonotype. This chain connects TRBV5-1 to TRBJ2-2; D ambiguous. The CDR3 is 14 amino acids. V was cut by 4 bases and J by 4 bases, with 11 bases left in between. Per the germline V gene, CDR1 is SGHRS and CDR2 is YFSETQ. The CDR3 sequence is CASSGSPPTGELFF. Written as DNA, the CDR3 is TGCGCCAGCAGCGGTAGTCCGCCCACCGGGGAGCTGTTTTTT.

This sequence joins TRBV11-2 and TRBJ2-3; D may be TRBD1 (6 bases). Between the trimmed V and J ends, which lost 7 bases and 1 base, there was a span of 12 bases. Germline V lookup: CDR1 SGHAT, CDR2 FQNNGV. The CDR3 has 14 residues. The CDR3 here is CASIGTFGTDTQYF. In DNA, the CDR3 is TGTGCCAGCATCGGGACATTTGGCACAGATACGCAGTATTTT.

This chain links TRBV7-8 with TRBJ2-5, with D possibly TRBD2 on 6 matching bases. This CDR3 spans 15 amino acids. Germline CDR1 reads SGHVS; CDR2 reads FQNEAQ. The V end lost 5 bases, the J end lost 4 bases, and 17 bases lay between the germline ends. The CDR3 DNA sequence: TGTGCCAGCAGCGTCAGGGAGGCCGCCAGAGAGACCCAGTACTTC. This gives the protein CASSVREAARETQYF.

Ten or more counts support this clonotype. The V and J genes are TRBV3-1 and TRBJ2-3; D is unresolved. Germline CDR1 reads LGHDT; CDR2 reads YNNKEL (reference sequence). Trimming took 4 bases from V and 6 from J, leaving 11 bases between them. The CDR3 consists of 13 residues. The CDR3 region has the DNA TGTGCCAGCAGCCCAAGTGGGGTGGATACGCAGTATTTT. It translates to CASSPSGVDTQYF.

CDR3 nucleotides: TGTGCCAGCAGCCCAACCGGGACAGGGCGGACTGAAGCTTTCTTT. Amino acid sequence: CASSPTGTGRTEAFF. The V call is TRBV7-9, the J call TRBJ1-1, with TRBD1 matching 9 bases. The CDR3 loop spans 15 amino acids. Germline loops: CDR1 SEHNR, CDR2 FQNEAQ (reference sequence). V gave up 5 bases and J gave up 5 bases; unmatched junction bases: 9.

The chain employs TRBV27 and TRBJ1-3, with D uncertain. The germline V and J ends were trimmed by 6 bases and 0 bases, with 9 bases remaining between them. This CDR3 region has 14 residues. Germline V lookup: CDR1 MNHEY, CDR2 SMNVEV (reference sequence). The CDR3 is CASSGRISGNTIYF. The CDR3 nucleotides are TGTGCCAGCAGCGGACGGATCTCTGGAAACACCATATATTTT.

This clonotype was counted many times. The junction shows a germline mismatch at one end, possibly a read error. The rearrangement links TRBV7-7 to TRBJ2-2; 9 bases match TRBD1. The CDR3 length is 15 residues. The germline gives CDR1 SSHAT, CDR2 FNYEAQ (reference sequence). DNA for the CDR3: TGTGCTAGCAGCCGGGACAGGGCGGGCACCGGGGAGCTGTTTTTT. Translation: CASSRDRAGTGELFF. The whole variable domain, remainder taken from reference TRBV7-7 and TRBJ2-2, is GAGVSQSPRYKVTKRGQDVTLRCDPISSHATLYWYQQALGQGPEFLTYFNYEAQPDKSGLPSDRFSAERPEGSISTLTIQRTEQRDSAMYRCASSRDRAGTGELFFGEGSRLTVL.

This clonotype was seen more than once but under ten times. CDR3 sequence reads: CASRWTGELFF. The CDR3 nucleotides read TGTGCCAGTCGGTGGACCGGGGAGCTGTTTTTT. J is TRBJ2-2 and V is TRBV12-3 or TRBV12-4, with D unresolved. V was clipped by 9 bases and J by 5 bases, with 7 bases between them. This CDR3 contains 11 residues.

A few counts support this clonotype. The chain has TRBV5-1 and TRBJ2-7, with a weak D call TRBD2 (5 bases). Germline V gene lookup returns CDR1 SGHRS and CDR2 YFSETQ. V was shortened by 2 bases and J by 2 bases, with 11 bases between the two germline ends. This CDR3 comprises 14 residues. CDR3 coding DNA: TGCGCCAGCAGCTTAGAGGGAGTCCCCTACGAGCAGTACTTC. Translated: CASSLEGVPYEQYF.

This clonotype was picked up a small number of times. The J gene is TRBJ2-7, the V gene TRBV6-5; weak D call: TRBD2 (6 bases). The V and J ends lost 6 bases and 7 bases respectively, with 19 bases between them. The germline gives CDR1 MNHEY, CDR2 SVGAGI. This CDR3 is 14 amino acids long. CDR3 coding DNA: TGTGCCAGCAGCATGGCACCGGGAGACGTGGAGCAGTACTTC. It is translated as CASSMAPGDVEQYF.

The table lists this clonotype with many counts. The chain couples TRBV5-1 to TRBJ2-5, with a tentative D call TRBD2 (5 bases). Trimming cost V 0 bases and J 3 bases, with 9 bases left between them. Per germline, CDR1 SGHRS and CDR2 YFSETQ. There are 14 residues in the CDR3. The CDR3 DNA reads as TGCGCCAGCAGCTTGGCCCCCGGGGAAGAGACCCAGTACTTC. Translating gives CASSLAPGEETQYF.